This TCR beta chain was obtained from a study of blood T cell repertoires in COVID-19. Study as a whole: The United States, Italy and Spain provided the acute and convalescent COVID-19 samples. T cells, B-cell-depleted T cells, or PBMCs provided the cDNA or gDNA that served as material.

Per germline, CDR1 SGHNT and CDR2 YYREEE (reference sequence). The CDR3 covers 17 residues. Trimming cost V 3 bases and J 10 bases; bases outside gene matches: 18. Sequenced by immunoSEQ multiplex PCR; TCRdb stores in-frame clones only, minus some. The sample has fewer than 300,000 clones; nearly 85% are singletons. Sample: peripheral blood. This chain connects TRBV5-4 to TRBJ2-1; 8 bases match TRBD2. The sequence was collected from a human donor in a cohort sampled during active COVID-19. CDR3 in DNA: TGTGCCAGCAGCTCCTACCTTGCGGGACTAGTGTATAAGGAGCAGTTCTTC. As protein: CASSSYLAGLVYKEQFF.